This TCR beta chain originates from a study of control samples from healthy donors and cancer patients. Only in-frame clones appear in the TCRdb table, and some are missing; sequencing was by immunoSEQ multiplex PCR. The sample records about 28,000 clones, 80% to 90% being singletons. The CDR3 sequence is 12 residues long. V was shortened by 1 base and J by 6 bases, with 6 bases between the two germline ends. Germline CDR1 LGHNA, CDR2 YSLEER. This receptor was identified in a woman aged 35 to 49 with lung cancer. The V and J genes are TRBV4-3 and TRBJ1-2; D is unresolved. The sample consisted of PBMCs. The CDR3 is CASSQGQHGYTF. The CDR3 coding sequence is TGCGCCAGCAGCCAAGGGCAGCATGGCTACACCTTC.